The source of this TCR beta chain is a study of CD8 T cells in Susac syndrome. For the study at large: Treatment status at blood draw for the Susac syndrome patients was therapy-naive, corticosteroids, or intravenous immunoglobulin alone.

CD8+ and CD4+ T cells circulating in blood were sequenced for TCR beta. V trimming: 6 bases; J trimming: 2 bases; junction bases outside the gene matches: 9. This CDR3 is built from 15 residues. After extraction with the RNeasy kit, 0.5 to 1 ug of the RNA was reverse transcribed using random hexamers. Amplification of the TCR beta CDR3 was carried out by immunoSEQ multiplex PCR, which spanned a total of 54 Vbeta and 13 Jbeta segments. TCRdb reprocessed the immunoSEQ multiplex PCR reads with MiXCR, giving one entry per CDR3 protein. The table includes about 120,000 distinct CDR3 sequences, just under 95% detected once.

This sequence was found in a human donor with Susac syndrome. This chain links TRBV12-3 or TRBV12-4 with TRBJ2-7; TRBD1 matches at 8 bases. Sequenced material: CD8+ T cells from PBMCs. CDR3 nucleotide sequence: TGTGCCAGCAGATCCGGGACAGGTCCACCCTACGAGCAGTACTTC. It encodes CASRSGTGPPYEQYF.